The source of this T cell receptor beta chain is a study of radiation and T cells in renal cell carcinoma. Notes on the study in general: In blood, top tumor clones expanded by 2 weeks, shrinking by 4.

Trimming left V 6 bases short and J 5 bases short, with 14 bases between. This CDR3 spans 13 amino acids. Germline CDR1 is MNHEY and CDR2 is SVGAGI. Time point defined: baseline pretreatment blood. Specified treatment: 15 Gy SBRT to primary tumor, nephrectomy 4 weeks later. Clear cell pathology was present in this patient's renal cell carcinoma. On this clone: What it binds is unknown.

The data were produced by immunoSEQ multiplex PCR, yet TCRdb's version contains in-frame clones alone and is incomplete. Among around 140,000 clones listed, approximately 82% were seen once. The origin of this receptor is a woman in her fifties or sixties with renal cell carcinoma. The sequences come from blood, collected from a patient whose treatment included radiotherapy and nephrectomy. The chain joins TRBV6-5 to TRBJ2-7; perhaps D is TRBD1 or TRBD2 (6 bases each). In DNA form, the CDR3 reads TGTGCCAGCAGCCCCATCGGGGGCCACGAGCAGTACTTC. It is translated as CASSPIGGHEQYF.